These 21 T cell receptor beta chains originate from one sample sequenced in a study of T cell responses to AZD1222 COVID-19 vaccine. Assay used: immunoSEQ multiplex PCR; TCRdb lists only in-frame clones, some missing. There are 150,000 to 250,000 clones in the sample; about 89% occur only once, and approximately 3.7% lies in the top ten. Source: peripheral blood, taken 28 days after the second AZD1222 dose. These receptor sequences come from an adult who received the AZD1222 COVID-19 vaccine.

CDR3 sequence (DNA): TGTGCCAGCAGAGTGACCGAACCGAGTTCACCCCTCCACTTT. Translating it yields CASRVTEPSSPLHF. This chain connects TRBV28 to TRBJ1-6; D gene unclear. The germline gives CDR1 MDHEN, CDR2 SYDVKM. Between the trimmed V and J ends, which lost 6 bases and 9 bases, there was a span of 15 bases. The CDR3 loop spans 14 amino acids.

The V call is TRBV7-9, the J call TRBJ1-1, with unresolved D. Trimming shortened V by 4 bases and J by 5 bases, and 8 bases separated the two germline ends. The CDR3 runs to 12 residues. CDR1 is SEHNR and CDR2 is FQNEAQ in the germline V gene (reference sequence). CDR3 loop: CASSSGGTEAFF. The DNA for the CDR3 is TGTGCCAGCAGCTCGGGAGGGACTGAAGCTTTCTTT.

CDR3 bases: TGTGCCAGCAGCTTAGAATTGGGGTACGAGCAGTACTTC. This sequence encodes CASSLELGYEQYF. The J gene is TRBJ2-7, the V gene TRBV11-2; D ambiguous. V lost 0 bases and J 4 bases, leaving 7 bases between the germline ends. Germline V CDR1 and CDR2: SGHAT, FQNNGV. CDR3 length: 13 residues.

This chain uses TRBV7-8 with TRBJ1-1, with D possibly matching TRBD1 (5 bases). The CDR3 is made up of 14 amino acids. Germline CDR1 and CDR2: SGHVS and FQNEAQ. The V and J ends lost 2 bases and 1 base respectively, with 8 bases between them. DNA for the CDR3: TGTGCCAGCAGCTTAACAGGACCGAACACTGAAGCTTTCTTT. It codes for CASSLTGPNTEAFF.

This rearrangement joins TRBV11-2 to TRBJ2-2; 9 bases line up with TRBD2. The CDR3 is 17 residues long. The V gene end was trimmed by 5 bases and the J gene end by 5 bases; junction bases not matched to a gene: 12. In germline, CDR1 is SGHAT, CDR2 FQNNGV. CDR3 nucleotides: TGTGCCAGCAGCCGGGGCGGTAGCGGGAGTGGTACCGGGGAGCTGTTTTTT. It yields the protein CASSRGGSGSGTGELFF.

This rearrangement joins TRBV9 to TRBJ2-1, with TRBD2 identical over 7 bases. Germline V gene sequence: CDR1 SGDLS, CDR2 YYNGEE. Trimming cost V 4 bases and J 1 base; bases outside gene matches: 11. This CDR3 is 17 amino acids long. CDR3 sequence: CASSPPAGVESYNEQFF. The DNA for the CDR3 is TGTGCCAGCAGCCCCCCCGCGGGGGTTGAGTCCTACAATGAGCAGTTCTTC.

The chain has TRBV7-9 and TRBJ2-3; 7 bases are a match to TRBD2. The ends lost 2 bases at V and 1 base at J; junction bases unmatched: 3. The CDR3 totals 15 residues. CDR1 is SEHNR, CDR2 FQNEAQ, per germline (reference sequence). This CDR3 reads CASSLPSGGTDTQYF. In DNA form, the CDR3 reads TGTGCCAGCAGCTTACCTAGCGGAGGCACAGATACGCAGTATTTT.

This clone was counted only a few times. This sequence joins TRBV19 and TRBJ1-2; TRBD1 matches at 7 bases. Germline trimming cut 3 bases from V and 5 bases from J; bases unmatched to any gene: 9. The CDR3 runs to 15 residues. The germline V gene encodes CDR1 LNHDA and CDR2 SQIVND (reference sequence). CDR3: CASSIVPTGYYGYTF. The CDR3 nucleotides read TGTGCCAGTAGTATCGTCCCGACAGGGTATTATGGCTACACCTTC. The full variable domain, with the rest looked up from reference TRBV19 and TRBJ1-2, is DGGITQSPKYLFRKEGQNVTLSCEQNLNHDAMYWYRQDPGQGLRLIYYSQIVNDFQKGDIAEGYSVSREKKESFPLTVTSAQKNPTAFYLCASSIVPTGYYGYTFGSGTRLTVV.

The chain carries TRBV3-1 (or the pseudogene TRBV3-2) and TRBJ1-5; D perhaps matches TRBD1 (6 bases). CDR3 length: 18 amino acids. Germline lookup yields CDR1 LGHDT and CDR2 YNNKEL (reference sequence). Deletions cut 0 bases from V and 0 bases from J, with 15 bases between. CDR3 in amino acids: CASSQDPRGRYSNQPQHF. CDR3 DNA: TGTGCCAGCAGCCAAGATCCCAGGGGACGTTATAGCAATCAGCCCCAGCATTTT.

The rearrangement links TRBV27 to TRBJ2-2, with TRBD2 identical over 7 bases. Trimming took 6 bases from V and 6 from J; bases not matched to a gene: 13. This CDR3 region has 16 residues. Germline CDR1 is MNHEY and CDR2 is SMNVEV (reference sequence). The CDR3 here is CASSRTRLDGAGELFF. CDR3 in DNA: TGTGCCAGCAGCCGGACTAGACTCGATGGCGCCGGGGAGCTGTTTTTT.

This clone occurred once. V is TRBV5-1 and J is TRBJ2-1; D is uncertain. The CDR3 is 12 amino acids. V lost 6 bases and J lost 6, with 10 bases in between. Germline V lookup: CDR1 SGHRS, CDR2 YFSETQ. CDR3 region: CASTKGGNEQFF. The CDR3 region has the DNA TGCGCCAGCACCAAAGGTGGCAATGAGCAGTTCTTC. The full variable domain, its missing parts supplied by reference TRBV5-1 and TRBJ2-1, is KAGVTQTPRYLIKTRGQQVTLSCSPISGHRSVSWYQQTPGQGLQFLFEYFSETQRNKGNFPGRFSGRQFSNSRSEMNVSTLELGDSALYLCASTKGGNEQFFGPGTRLTVL.

This clone was detected many times. The V and J genes are TRBV4-1 and TRBJ2-2; TRBD2 matches at 13 bases. This CDR3 region has 16 residues. J gave up 5 bases and V 2 bases, and 2 bases lay outside the gene matches. The germline gives CDR1 MGHRA, CDR2 YSYEKL. In nucleotides, the CDR3 is TGCGCCAGCAGCCAATGGGGACTAGCGGGAACCGGGGAGCTGTTTTTT. It encodes CASSQWGLAGTGELFF.

The chain uses TRBV2 and TRBJ1-1; D call uncertain. Trimming left V 3 bases short and J 4 bases short, with 15 bases between. This CDR3 contains 15 residues. CDR1 and CDR2 from the germline V gene are SNHLY and FYNNEI. CDR3 DNA: TGTGCCAGCAGTGACTCTCGACCGCGGAGCACTGAAGCTTTCTTT. This gives the protein CASSDSRPRSTEAFF.

The CDR3 reads CASSQGGGYGYTF. As DNA, the CDR3 is TGCGCCAGCAGCCAAGGGGGAGGCTATGGCTACACCTTC. V is TRBV4-1 and J is TRBJ1-2, with D hard to call. V was pared by 1 base and J by 4 bases, with 7 bases between. The germline gives CDR1 MGHRA, CDR2 YSYEKL. CDR3 length: 13 residues.

The chain has TRBV6-6 and TRBJ1-1; tentatively, D is TRBD1 (6 bases). The V gene lost 10 bases and the J gene lost 1 base, with 16 bases spanning the gap. Germline V gives CDR1 MNHNY, CDR2 SVGAGI (reference sequence). This CDR3 has 14 amino acids. CDR3 nucleotides: TGTGCCACCTCCCTGTTCAGGGGGAACACTGAAGCTTTCTTT. This translates into CATSLFRGNTEAFF.

This clone was found once. The chain uses TRBV9 and TRBJ1-2; D may be TRBD1 (5 bases). This CDR3 contains 15 residues. Trimming cost V 0 bases and J 8 bases, with 17 bases left between them. Looked up from germline, CDR1 is SGDLS and CDR2 is YYNGEE. The CDR3 region has the DNA TGTGCCAGCAGCGTAGAGCTGGGGGAGAATAAGGGCTACACCTTC. This sequence encodes CASSVELGENKGYTF.

CDR3 region: CASSGQANEKLFF. The CDR3 DNA reads as TGTGCCAGCTCAGGACAGGCCAATGAAAAACTGTTTTTT. V usage is TRBV18 and J usage is TRBJ1-4; 7 nucleotides match TRBD1. The V segment lost 5 bases and the J segment 5 bases; nucleotides outside the gene matches: 2. Germline V CDR1 and CDR2: KGHSH, LQKENI. This CDR3 comprises 13 residues.

As regards this clone: The junction departs from germline at one end; a sequencing error may be responsible. This sequence joins TRBV6-5 and TRBJ2-7; weak D call: TRBD2 (6 bases). The CDR3 extends over 13 amino acids. The V gene's germline CDR1 is MNHEY and CDR2 SVGAGI. CDR3 nucleotides: TGTGCCAGCAGTTACGACTCCACGGGAGTAAAGGACTTC. Amino acids: CASSYDSTGVKDF.

The chain has TRBV11-3 and TRBJ2-6; possibly TRBD1 or TRBD2 for D (6 bases each). This CDR3 region has 16 residues. With 3 bases removed from V and 2 bases from J, the gap between germline ends came to 11 bases. Germline CDR1 reads SGHNT; CDR2 reads YENEEA. Written as DNA, the CDR3 is TGTGCCAGCAGCTTTTGGAGGGGGGCTGGGGCCAACGTCCTGACTTTC. Translated: CASSFWRGAGANVLTF.

Only one count was recorded for this clone. V and J are TRBV28 and TRBJ2-7, with D perhaps matching TRBD2 (6 bases). Germline CDR1 and CDR2: MDHEN and SYDVKM. This CDR3 is built from 12 residues. Trimming pared 1 base from V and 6 bases from J, leaving 7 bases between. The CDR3 sequence: CASSLLEGEQYF. CDR3 bases: TGTGCCAGCAGTTTATTGGAGGGCGAGCAGTACTTC.

The J gene is TRBJ1-3, the V gene TRBV7-2, with D tentatively TRBD1 (5 bases). CDR3 length: 17 residues. The V gene's germline CDR1 is SGHTA and CDR2 FQGNSA. V dropped 4 bases and J dropped 3 bases, with 19 bases sitting between them. CDR3 protein: CASSYGGQGISGNTIYF. CDR3 sequence (DNA): TGTGCCAGCAGCTACGGGGGTCAGGGAATCAGTGGAAACACCATATATTTT.